This T cell receptor (beta chain) came from a study of Ad26.COV2.S vaccination and SARS-CoV-2 variants. V was clipped by 4 bases and J by 0 bases, with 19 bases between them. This CDR3 region has 17 residues. Looked up from germline, CDR1 is SEHNR and CDR2 is FQNEAQ (reference sequence). About this clone itself: What it recognizes is unknown.

The study, taken as a whole, reports: Vaccine recipients and placebo recipients showed similar non-spike TCR breadth.

The assay was immunoSEQ multiplex PCR, and TCRdb's table has in-frame clones only and misses some. The sample consists of around 300,000 clones, almost 90% of them appearing once. Indicated treatment: 15 to 20 received Ad26.COV2.S at low or high dose, single or two shots; five or six received placebo; per-sample allocation not given. Sampling was done on day 63 after the first vaccine or placebo injection. Vaccination used an Ad26 vector expressing Wuhan-strain SARS-CoV-2 spike. The chain links TRBV7-9 to TRBJ2-7; a possible D gene is TRBD1 (6 bases). Specimen: peripheral blood, collected in a trial of Ad26.COV2.S vaccine versus placebo. The receptor was derived from a person between 18 and 59 years old who received the Ad26.COV2.S COVID-19 vaccine or a placebo. The CDR3 spells CASSYGTGGGSSYEQYF. In nucleotides, the CDR3 is TGTGCCAGCAGCTATGGAACTGGGGGCGGAAGCTCCTACGAGCAGTACTTC. The full variable domain, with the rest looked up from reference TRBV7-9 and TRBJ2-7, is DTGVSQNPRHKITKRGQNVTFRCDPISEHNRLYWYRQTLGQGPEFLTYFQNEAQLEKSRLLSDRFSAERPKGSFSTLEIQRTEQGDSAMYLCASSYGTGGGSSYEQYFGPGTRLTVT.